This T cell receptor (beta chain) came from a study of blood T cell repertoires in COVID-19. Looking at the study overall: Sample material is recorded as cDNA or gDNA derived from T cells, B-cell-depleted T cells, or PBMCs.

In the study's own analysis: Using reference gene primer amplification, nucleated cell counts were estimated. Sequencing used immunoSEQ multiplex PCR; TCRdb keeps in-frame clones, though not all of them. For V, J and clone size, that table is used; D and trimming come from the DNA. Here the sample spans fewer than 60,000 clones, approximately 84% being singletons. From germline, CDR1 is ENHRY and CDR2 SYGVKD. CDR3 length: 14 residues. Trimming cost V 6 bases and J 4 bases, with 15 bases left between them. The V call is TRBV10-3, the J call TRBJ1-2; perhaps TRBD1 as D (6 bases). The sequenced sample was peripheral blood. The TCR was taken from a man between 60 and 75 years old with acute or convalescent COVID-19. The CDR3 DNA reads TGTGCCATCAGGGATACAGGGTTCGGCTATGGCTACACCTTC. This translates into CAIRDTGFGYGYTF.